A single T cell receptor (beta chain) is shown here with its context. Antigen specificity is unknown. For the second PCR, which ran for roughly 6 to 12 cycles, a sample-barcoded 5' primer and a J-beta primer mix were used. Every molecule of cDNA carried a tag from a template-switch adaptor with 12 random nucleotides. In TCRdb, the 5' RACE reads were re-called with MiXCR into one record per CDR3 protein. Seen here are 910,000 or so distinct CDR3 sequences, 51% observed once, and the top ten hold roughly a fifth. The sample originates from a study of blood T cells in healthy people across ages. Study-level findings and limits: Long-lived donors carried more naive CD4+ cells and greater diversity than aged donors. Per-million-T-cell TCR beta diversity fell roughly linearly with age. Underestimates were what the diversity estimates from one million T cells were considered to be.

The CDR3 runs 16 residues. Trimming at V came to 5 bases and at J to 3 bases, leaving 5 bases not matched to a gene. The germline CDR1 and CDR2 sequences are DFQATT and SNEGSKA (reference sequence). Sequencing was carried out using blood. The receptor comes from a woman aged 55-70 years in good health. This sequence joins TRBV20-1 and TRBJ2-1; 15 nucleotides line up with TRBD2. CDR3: CSAPGLAGGIYNEQFF. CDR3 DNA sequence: TGCAGTGCTCCGGGACTAGCGGGAGGTATCTACAATGAGCAGTTCTTC.